This is a list of T cell receptor beta chains from one sample in a study of T-cell reconstitution after alpha-beta-depleted transplantation in children. TCRdb ran MiXCR on the PCR reads and lists one entry per CDR3 protein. This table holds about 110,000 distinct CDR3 sequences, 5.5% to 6.5% found once. Material: PBMCs, mostly from graft donor cells, obtained 360 days after TCRalphabeta/CD19-depleted stem cell transplant. These TCRs come from a male patient aged 2 to 10 who had a stem cell transplant for acute lymphoblastic leukemia, so the T cells may come from the graft donor. Both conserved end residues are part of each CDR3.

V gene	J gene	CDR3 protein
TRBV7-9	TRBJ2-2	CASSSDRVFGGELFF
TRBV4-3	TRBJ2-5	CASSQGVGKGAETQYF
TRBV25-1	TRBJ2-1	CASSPPGYEQFF
TRBV7-9	TRBJ1-1	CASSFAATEAFF
TRBV20-1	TRBJ1-6	CSARRAVFNSPLHF
TRBV27	TRBJ2-7	CASSFGGEQYF
TRBV27	TRBJ1-4	CASSFGGQNEKLFF
TRBV11-2	TRBJ2-3	CASSLEIRMRRGGSTDTQYF
TRBV10-3	TRBJ1-2	CAISDPTGLGYTF
TRBV6-1	TRBJ1-5	CASSEVQGQPQHF
TRBV28	TRBJ2-5	CASIPDRGKGETQYF
TRBV29-1	TRBJ1-2	CSAGTGYGYTF
TRBV9	TRBJ2-1	CASSGTGDDEQFF
TRBV28	TRBJ1-6	CASSPGPYNSPLHF
TRBV7-2	TRBJ2-5	CASKIHSGGGQETQYF
TRBV27	TRBJ2-3	CASSAGRADTQYF
TRBV9	TRBJ2-7	CASSPRDRTGEQYF
TRBV6-2/TRBV6-3	TRBJ2-1	CASSNQGTYNEQFF
TRBV7-8	TRBJ1-1	CASSQRGRGITEAFF
TRBV7-7	TRBJ2-2	CASSLEPVSGELFF
TRBV6-5	TRBJ1-2	CASSYSFGTGVGYGYTF
TRBV28	TRBJ2-1	CASSFGFTYNEQFF
TRBV12-5	TRBJ1-1	CASGLSGAQAFF
TRBV20-1	TRBJ2-5	CSARRGWQETQYF
TRBV29-1	TRBJ2-1	CSGEAYNEQFF
TRBV28	TRBJ2-5	CASGTGLQETQYF
TRBV24-1	TRBJ2-3	CATSESQGVDTQYF
TRBV6-5	TRBJ2-1	CASSYSRGNEQFF
TRBV27	TRBJ2-2	CASSSTGVGELFF
TRBV4-2	TRBJ2-5	CASALGETSGGEETQYF
TRBV19	TRBJ2-3	CASSIGTGNTDTQYF
TRBV5-5	TRBJ2-3	CASSLSGRYTDTQYF
TRBV7-6	TRBJ2-5	CASSGSRETQYF
TRBV12-3/TRBV12-4	TRBJ2-1	CASSFSNLGDSKFF
TRBV5-1	TRBJ1-2	CASSRGSNYGYTF
TRBV2	TRBJ2-3	CASSPGQGLKDTQYF
TRBV27	TRBJ2-7	CASSPVLAGVEQYF
TRBV28	TRBJ2-3	CASSLGPGLAGTASTDTQYF
TRBV3-1	TRBJ2-1	CASSPGLARGDNEQFF
TRBV7-8	TRBJ2-2	CASSPFRGARSREGELFF
TRBV4-2	TRBJ2-1	CASRVGGGRNEQFF
TRBV27	TRBJ1-5	CASGIRGHQPQHF
TRBV6-2/TRBV6-3	TRBJ2-7	CASSPLATTYEQYF
TRBV12-3/TRBV12-4	TRBJ2-7	CASSLATSGGDEQYF
TRBV4-3	TRBJ2-5	CASSQEPGEETQYF
TRBV9	TRBJ2-1	CASSVEEPGGDEQFF